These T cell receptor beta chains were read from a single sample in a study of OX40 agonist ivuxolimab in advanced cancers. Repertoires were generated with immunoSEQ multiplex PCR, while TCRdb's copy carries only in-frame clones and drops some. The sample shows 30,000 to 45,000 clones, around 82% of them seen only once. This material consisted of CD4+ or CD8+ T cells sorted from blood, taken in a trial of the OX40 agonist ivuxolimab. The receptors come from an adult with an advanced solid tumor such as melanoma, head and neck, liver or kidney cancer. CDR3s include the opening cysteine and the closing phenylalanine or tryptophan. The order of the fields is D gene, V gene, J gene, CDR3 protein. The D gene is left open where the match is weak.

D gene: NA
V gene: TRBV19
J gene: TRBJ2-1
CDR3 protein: CASSIMASRHEQFF

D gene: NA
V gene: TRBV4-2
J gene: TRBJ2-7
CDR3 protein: CSYKVRDLVGSYEQYF

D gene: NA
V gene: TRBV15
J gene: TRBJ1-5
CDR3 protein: CATSMGGWVNQPQHF

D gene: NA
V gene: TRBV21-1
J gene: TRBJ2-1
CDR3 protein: CASSKDPSLAGGPVSYNEQFF

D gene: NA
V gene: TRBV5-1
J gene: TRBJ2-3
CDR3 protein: CASSLTTSTDTQYF

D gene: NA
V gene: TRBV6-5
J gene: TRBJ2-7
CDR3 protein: CASSYSLPDGVYEQYF

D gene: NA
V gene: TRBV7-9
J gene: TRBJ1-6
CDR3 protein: CASSLELSPLHF

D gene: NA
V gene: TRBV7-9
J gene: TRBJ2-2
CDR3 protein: CASSPRGWGRTGELFF

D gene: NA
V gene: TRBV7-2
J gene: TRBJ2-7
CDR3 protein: CASTPDSGLQYF

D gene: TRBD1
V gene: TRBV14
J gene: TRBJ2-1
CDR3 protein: CASRRTGAYYNEQFF